This T cell receptor beta chain comes out of a study of blood T cells in healthy people across ages. Germline values: CDR1 SNHLY, CDR2 FYNNEI. V dropped 10 bases and J dropped 5; count of bases not matched to a gene: 9. The length of the CDR3 is 13 residues. Through a sample-barcoded 5' primer and a J-beta primer mix, a second PCR was run for roughly 6 to 11 cycles. TCRdb called the 5' RACE reads again in MiXCR, with one record for every CDR3 protein. Found here are around 2 million distinct CDR3 sequences, 30% to 40% of them singletons; the top ten hold about 23%. This clonotype has more than one count but fewer than ten.

This chain joins TRBV2 and TRBJ2-7; 9 bases are shared with TRBD1. This receptor was taken from a human donor in good health. Specimen: blood. In nucleotides, the CDR3 is TGTGCCACCTCCGGGACAGGGACAGACGAGCAGTACTTC. Protein sequence: CATSGTGTDEQYF.